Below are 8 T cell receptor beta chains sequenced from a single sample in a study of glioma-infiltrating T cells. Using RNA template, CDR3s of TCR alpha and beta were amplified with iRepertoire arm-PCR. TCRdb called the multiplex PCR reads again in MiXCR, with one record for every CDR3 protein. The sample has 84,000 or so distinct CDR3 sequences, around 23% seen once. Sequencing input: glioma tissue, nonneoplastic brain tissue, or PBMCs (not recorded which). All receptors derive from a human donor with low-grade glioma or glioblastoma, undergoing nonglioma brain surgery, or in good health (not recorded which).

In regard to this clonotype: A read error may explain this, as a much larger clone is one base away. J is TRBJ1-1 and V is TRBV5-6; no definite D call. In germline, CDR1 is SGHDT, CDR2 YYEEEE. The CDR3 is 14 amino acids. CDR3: CDSSLRSTNTEAFF. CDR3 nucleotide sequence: TGTGACAGCAGCTTGCGTTCGACGAACACTGAAGCTTTCTTT.

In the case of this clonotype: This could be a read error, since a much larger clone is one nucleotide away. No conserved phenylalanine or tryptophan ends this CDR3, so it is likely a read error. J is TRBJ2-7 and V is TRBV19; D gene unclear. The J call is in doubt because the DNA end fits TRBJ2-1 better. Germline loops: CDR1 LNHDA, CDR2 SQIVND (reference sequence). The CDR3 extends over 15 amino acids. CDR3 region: CASSTQIPTYNEQFL. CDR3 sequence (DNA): TGTGCCAGTAGTACTCAAATTCCAACCTACAATGAGCAGTTCCTC.

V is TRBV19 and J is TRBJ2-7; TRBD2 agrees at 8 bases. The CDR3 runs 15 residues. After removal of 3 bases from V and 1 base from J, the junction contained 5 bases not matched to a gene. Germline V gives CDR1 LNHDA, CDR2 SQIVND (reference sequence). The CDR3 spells CASSITSGPSYEQYF. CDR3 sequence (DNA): TGTGCCAGTAGTATTACTAGCGGTCCTTCCTACGAGCAGTACTTC.

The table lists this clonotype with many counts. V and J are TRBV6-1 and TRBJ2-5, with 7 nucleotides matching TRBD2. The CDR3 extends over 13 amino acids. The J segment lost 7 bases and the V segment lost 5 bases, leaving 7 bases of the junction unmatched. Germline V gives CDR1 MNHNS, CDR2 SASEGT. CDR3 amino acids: CASSIRSGGTQYF. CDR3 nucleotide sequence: TGTGCCAGCAGTATCCGGTCGGGGGGGACCCAGTACTTC.

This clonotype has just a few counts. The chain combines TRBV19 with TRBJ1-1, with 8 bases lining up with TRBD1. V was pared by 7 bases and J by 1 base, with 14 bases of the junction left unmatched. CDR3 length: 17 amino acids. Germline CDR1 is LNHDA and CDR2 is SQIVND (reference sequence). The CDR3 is CASTPRRGRQENTEAFF. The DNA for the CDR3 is TGTGCCAGTACCCCTCGCAGGGGGCGGCAGGAGAACACTGAAGCTTTCTTT.

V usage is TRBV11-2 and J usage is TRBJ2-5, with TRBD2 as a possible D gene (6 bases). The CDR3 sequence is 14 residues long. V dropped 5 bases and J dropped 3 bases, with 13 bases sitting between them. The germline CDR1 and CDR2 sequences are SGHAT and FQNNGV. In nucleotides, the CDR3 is TGTGCCAGCAGCCCCTCTAGCGCAAAAGAGACCCAGTACTTC. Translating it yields CASSPSSAKETQYF.

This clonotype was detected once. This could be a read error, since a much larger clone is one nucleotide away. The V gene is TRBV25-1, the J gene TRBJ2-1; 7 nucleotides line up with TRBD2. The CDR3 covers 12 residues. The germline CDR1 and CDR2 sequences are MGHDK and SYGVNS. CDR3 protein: CASTGLPNEQSF. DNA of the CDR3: TGTGCCAGCACGGGACTACCCAATGAGCAGTCCTTC.

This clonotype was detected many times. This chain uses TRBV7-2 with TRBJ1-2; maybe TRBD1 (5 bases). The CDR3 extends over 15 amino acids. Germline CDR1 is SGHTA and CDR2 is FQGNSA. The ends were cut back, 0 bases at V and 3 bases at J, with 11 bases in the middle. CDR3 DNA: TGTGCCAGCAGCTTAGCGCCTGGGGGGTACTATGGCTACACCTTC. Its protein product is CASSLAPGGYYGYTF.